This T cell receptor beta chain was recovered during a study of blood T cell repertoires in COVID-19. Whole-study context: The United States, Italy and Spain were the sources of the acute and convalescent COVID-19 samples.

Using immunoSEQ multiplex PCR, the repertoire was profiled, and TCRdb retains in-frame clones only, with some absent. The top ten hold 2.5% to 3.5% of the sample, which has about 180,000 clones, roughly 86% seen once. The germline gives CDR1 MNHEY, CDR2 SVGAGI. The CDR3 totals 15 residues. Trimming cost V 6 bases and J 3 bases, with 17 bases left between them. This clone was found a few times. The sequence was collected from a woman in her twenties or thirties with active or convalescent COVID-19. This sequence joins TRBV6-5 and TRBJ1-1; maybe TRBD1 (5 bases). Sequenced: peripheral blood. CDR3 loop: CASRKGAGRDTEAFF. As DNA, the CDR3 is TGTGCCAGCAGAAAAGGGGCAGGGAGGGACACTGAAGCTTTCTTT.